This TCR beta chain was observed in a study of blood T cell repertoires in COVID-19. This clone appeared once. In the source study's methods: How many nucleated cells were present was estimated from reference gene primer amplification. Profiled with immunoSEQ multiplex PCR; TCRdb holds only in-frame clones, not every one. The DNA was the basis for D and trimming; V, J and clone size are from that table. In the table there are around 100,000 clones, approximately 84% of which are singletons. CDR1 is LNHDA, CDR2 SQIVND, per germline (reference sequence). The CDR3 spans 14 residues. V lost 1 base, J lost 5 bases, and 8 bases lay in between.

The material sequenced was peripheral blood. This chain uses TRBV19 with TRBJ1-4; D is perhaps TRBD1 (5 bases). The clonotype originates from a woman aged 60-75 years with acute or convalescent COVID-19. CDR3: CASSIGTQNEKLFF. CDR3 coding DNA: TGTGCCAGTAGTATAGGGACACAGAATGAAAAACTGTTTTTT.